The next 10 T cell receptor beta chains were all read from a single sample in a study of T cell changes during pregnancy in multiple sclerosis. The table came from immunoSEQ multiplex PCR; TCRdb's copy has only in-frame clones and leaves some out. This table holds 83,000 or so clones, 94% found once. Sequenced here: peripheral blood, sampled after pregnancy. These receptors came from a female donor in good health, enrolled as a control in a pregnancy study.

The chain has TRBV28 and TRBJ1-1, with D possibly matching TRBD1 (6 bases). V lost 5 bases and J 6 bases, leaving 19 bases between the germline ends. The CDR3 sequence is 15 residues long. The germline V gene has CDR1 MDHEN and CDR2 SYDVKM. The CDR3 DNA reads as TGTGCCAGCAGTACCATCTCGACAGGTTTCCCTGAAGCTTTCTTT. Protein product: CASSTISTGFPEAFF.

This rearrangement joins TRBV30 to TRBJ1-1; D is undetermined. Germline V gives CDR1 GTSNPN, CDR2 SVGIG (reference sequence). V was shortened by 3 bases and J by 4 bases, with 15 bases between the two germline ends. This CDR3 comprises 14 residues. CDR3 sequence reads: CAWSSGVTSTEAFF. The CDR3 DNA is TGTGCCTGGAGCTCGGGAGTGACGAGCACTGAAGCTTTCTTT.

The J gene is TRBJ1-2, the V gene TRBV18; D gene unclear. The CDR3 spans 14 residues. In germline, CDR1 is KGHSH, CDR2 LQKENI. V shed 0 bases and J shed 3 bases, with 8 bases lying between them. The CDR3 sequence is CASSPPNGDYGYTF. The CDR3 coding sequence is TGTGCCAGCTCACCACCGAACGGGGACTATGGCTACACCTTC.

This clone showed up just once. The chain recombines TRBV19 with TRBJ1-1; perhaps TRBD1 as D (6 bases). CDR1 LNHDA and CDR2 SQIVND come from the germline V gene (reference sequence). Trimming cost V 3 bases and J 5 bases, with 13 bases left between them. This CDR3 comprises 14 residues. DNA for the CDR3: TGTGCCAGTAGTATCCTTGATAGGGGGACTGAAGCTTTCTTT. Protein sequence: CASSILDRGTEAFF. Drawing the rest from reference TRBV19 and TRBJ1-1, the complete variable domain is DGGITQSPKYLFRKEGQNVTLSCEQNLNHDAMYWYRQDPGQGLRLIYYSQIVNDFQKGDIAEGYSVSREKKESFPLTVTSAQKNPTAFYLCASSILDRGTEAFFGQGTRLTVV.

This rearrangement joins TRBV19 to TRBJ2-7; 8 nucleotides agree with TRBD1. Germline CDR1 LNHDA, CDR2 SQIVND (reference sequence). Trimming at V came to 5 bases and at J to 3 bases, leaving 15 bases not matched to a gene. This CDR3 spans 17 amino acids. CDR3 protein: CASSFNHRAGGFYEQYF. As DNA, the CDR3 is TGTGCCAGTAGTTTCAACCACCGGGCAGGGGGCTTCTACGAGCAGTACTTC. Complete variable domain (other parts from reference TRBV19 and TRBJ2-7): DGGITQSPKYLFRKEGQNVTLSCEQNLNHDAMYWYRQDPGQGLRLIYYSQIVNDFQKGDIAEGYSVSREKKESFPLTVTSAQKNPTAFYLCASSFNHRAGGFYEQYFGPGTRLTVT.

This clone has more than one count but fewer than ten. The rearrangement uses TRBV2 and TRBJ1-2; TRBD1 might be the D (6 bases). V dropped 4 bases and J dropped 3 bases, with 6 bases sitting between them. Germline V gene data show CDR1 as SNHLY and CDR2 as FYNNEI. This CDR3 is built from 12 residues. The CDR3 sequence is CASSGTDYGYTF. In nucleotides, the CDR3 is TGTGCCAGCAGTGGGACAGACTATGGCTACACCTTC.

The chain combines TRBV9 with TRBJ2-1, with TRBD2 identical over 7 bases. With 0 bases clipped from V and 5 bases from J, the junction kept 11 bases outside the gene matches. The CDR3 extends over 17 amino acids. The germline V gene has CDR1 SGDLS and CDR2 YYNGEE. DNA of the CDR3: TGTGCCAGCAGCGTAGTAGGCGGGAGCGCTTTAAACAATGAGCAGTTCTTC. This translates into CASSVVGGSALNNEQFF. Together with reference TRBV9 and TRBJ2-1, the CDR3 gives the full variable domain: DSGVTQTPKHLITATGQRVTLRCSPRSGDLSVYWYQQSLDQGLQFLIQYYNGEERAKGNILERFSAQQFPDLHSELNLSSLELGDSALYFCASSVVGGSALNNEQFFGPGTRLTVL.

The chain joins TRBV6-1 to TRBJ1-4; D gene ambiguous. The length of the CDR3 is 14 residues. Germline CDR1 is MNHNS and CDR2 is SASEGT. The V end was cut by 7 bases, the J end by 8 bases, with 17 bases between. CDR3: CASKFVGLSEKLFF. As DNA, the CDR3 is TGTGCCAGCAAATTTGTCGGACTAAGCGAAAAACTGTTTTTT.

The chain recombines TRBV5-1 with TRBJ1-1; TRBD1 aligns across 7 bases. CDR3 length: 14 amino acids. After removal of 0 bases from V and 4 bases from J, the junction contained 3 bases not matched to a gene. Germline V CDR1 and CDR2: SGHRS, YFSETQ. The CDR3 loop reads CASSLDGTATEAFF. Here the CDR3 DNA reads TGCGCCAGCAGCTTGGATGGGACAGCCACTGAAGCTTTCTTT.

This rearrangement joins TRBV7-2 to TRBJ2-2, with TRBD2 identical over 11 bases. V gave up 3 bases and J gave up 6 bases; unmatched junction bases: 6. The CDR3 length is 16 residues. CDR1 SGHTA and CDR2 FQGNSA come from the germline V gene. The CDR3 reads CASSFTSGSYPGELFF. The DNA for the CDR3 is TGTGCCAGCAGCTTTACTAGCGGGAGTTATCCCGGGGAGCTGTTTTTT.